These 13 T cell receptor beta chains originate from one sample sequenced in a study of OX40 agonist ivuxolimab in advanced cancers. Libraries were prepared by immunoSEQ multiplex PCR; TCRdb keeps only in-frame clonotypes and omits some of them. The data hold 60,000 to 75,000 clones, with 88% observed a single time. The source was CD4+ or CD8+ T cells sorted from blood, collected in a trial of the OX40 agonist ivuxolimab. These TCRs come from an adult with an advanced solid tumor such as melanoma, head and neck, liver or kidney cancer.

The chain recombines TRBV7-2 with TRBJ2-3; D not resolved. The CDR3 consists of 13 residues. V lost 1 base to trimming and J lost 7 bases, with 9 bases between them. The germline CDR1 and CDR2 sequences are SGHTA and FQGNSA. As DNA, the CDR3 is TGTGCCAGCAGCTTAGGCGGCACGAATACGCAGTATTTT. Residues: CASSLGGTNTQYF.

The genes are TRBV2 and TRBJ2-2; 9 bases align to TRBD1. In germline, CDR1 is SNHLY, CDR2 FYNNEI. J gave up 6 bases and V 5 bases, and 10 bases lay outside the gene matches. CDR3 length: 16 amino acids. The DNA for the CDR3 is TGTGCCAGCAGTCCGGGACAGGGCTGGACTGCCGGGGAGCTGTTTTTT. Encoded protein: CASSPGQGWTAGELFF.

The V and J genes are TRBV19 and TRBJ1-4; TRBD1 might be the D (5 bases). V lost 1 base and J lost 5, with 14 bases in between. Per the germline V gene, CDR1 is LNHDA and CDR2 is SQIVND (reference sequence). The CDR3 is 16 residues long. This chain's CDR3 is CASSIAPGGVNEKLFF. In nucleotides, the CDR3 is TGTGCCAGTAGTATAGCCCCGGGGGGAGTGAATGAAAAACTGTTTTTT. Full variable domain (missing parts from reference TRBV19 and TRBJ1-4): DGGITQSPKYLFRKEGQNVTLSCEQNLNHDAMYWYRQDPGQGLRLIYYSQIVNDFQKGDIAEGYSVSREKKESFPLTVTSAQKNPTAFYLCASSIAPGGVNEKLFFGSGTQLSVL.

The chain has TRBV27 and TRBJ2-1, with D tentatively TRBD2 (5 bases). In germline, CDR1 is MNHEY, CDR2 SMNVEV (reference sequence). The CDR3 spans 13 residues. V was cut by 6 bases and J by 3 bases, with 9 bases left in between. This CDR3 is CASSPRGYNEQFF. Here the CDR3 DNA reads TGTGCCAGCAGCCCCCGGGGCTACAATGAGCAGTTCTTC.

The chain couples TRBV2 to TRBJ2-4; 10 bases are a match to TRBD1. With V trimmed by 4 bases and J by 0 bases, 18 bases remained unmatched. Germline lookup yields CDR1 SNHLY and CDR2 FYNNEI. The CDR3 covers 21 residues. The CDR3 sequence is CASSALRRGQGTKIAKNIQYF. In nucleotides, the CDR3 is TGTGCCAGCAGTGCGTTAAGACGGGGACAGGGGACGAAGATAGCCAAAAACATTCAGTACTTC.

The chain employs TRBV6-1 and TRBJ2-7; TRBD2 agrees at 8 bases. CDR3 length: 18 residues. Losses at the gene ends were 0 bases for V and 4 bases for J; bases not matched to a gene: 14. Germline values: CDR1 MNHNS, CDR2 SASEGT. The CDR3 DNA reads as TGTGCCAGCAGTGAAGCAGGGGGTTCTAGCGGGTTTTGGTACGAGCAGTACTTC. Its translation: CASSEAGGSSGFWYEQYF.

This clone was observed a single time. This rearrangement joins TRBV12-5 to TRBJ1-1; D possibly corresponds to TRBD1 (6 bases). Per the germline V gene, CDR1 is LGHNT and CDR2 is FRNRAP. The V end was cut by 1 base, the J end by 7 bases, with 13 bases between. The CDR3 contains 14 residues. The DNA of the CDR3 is TGTGCTAGTGGTTTGGCCACAGGGTCCGGTGAAGCTTTCTTT. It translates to CASGLATGSGEAFF.

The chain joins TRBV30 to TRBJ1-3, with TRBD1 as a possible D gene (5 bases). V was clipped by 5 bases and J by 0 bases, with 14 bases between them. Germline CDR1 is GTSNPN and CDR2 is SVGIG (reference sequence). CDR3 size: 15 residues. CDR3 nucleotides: TGTGCCTGGCGCAACCCGGGGGACTCTGGAAACACCATATATTTT. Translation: CAWRNPGDSGNTIYF. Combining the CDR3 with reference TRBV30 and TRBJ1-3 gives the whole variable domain SQTIHQWPATLVQPVGSPLSLECTVEGTSNPNLYWYRQAAGRGLQLLFYSVGIGQISSEVPQNLSASRPQDRQFILSSKKLLLSDSGFYLCAWRNPGDSGNTIYFGEGSWLTVV.

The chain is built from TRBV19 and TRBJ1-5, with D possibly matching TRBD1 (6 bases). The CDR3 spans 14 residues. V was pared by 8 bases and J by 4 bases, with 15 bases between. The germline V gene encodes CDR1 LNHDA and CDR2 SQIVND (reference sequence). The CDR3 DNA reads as TGTGCCAGTTTCCAACAGGGAAGGAATCAGCCCCAGCATTTT. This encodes CASFQQGRNQPQHF.

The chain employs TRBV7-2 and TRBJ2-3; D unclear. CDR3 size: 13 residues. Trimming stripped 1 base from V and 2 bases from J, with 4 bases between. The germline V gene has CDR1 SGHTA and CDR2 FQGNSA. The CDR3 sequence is CASSLEATDTQYF. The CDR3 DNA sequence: TGTGCCAGCAGCTTAGAAGCCACAGATACGCAGTATTTT.

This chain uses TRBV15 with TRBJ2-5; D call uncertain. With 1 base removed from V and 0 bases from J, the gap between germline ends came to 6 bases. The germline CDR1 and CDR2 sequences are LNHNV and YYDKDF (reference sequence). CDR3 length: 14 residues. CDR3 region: CATSRGEYQETQYF. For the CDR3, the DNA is TGTGCCACCAGCAGAGGCGAGTACCAAGAGACCCAGTACTTC.

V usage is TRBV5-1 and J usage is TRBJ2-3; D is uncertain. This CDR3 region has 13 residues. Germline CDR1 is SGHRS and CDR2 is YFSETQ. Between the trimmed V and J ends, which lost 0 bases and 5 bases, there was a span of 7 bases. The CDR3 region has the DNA TGCGCCAGCAGCTTGGCCTTAGGAGATACGCAGTATTTT. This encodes CASSLALGDTQYF.

The CDR3 sequence: CASSESRYNEQFF. The CDR3 nucleotides read TGTGCCAGCAGTGAATCCCGCTACAATGAGCAGTTCTTC. This chain joins TRBV6-1 and TRBJ2-1; D uncertain. CDR3 length equals 13 residues. The germline gives CDR1 MNHNS, CDR2 SASEGT. Trimming pared 2 bases from V and 3 bases from J, leaving 5 bases between.